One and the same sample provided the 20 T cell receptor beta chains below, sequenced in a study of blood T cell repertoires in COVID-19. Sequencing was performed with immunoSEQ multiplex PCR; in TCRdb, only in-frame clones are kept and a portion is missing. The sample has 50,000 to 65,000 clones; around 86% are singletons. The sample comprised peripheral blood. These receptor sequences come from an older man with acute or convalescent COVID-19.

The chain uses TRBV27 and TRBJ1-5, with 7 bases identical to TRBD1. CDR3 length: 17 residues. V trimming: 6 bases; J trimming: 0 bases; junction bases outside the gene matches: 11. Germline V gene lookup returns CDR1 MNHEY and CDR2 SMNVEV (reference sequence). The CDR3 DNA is TGTGCCAGCAGCAGAAGAGGGGGCCAATATAGCAATCAGCCCCAGCATTTT. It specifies CASSRRGGQYSNQPQHF.

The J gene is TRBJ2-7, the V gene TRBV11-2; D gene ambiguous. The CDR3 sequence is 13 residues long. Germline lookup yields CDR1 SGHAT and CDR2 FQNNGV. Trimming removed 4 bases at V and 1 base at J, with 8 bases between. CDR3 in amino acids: CASSSSYSYEQYF. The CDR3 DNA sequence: TGTGCCAGCAGCTCCTCCTATTCCTACGAGCAGTACTTC.

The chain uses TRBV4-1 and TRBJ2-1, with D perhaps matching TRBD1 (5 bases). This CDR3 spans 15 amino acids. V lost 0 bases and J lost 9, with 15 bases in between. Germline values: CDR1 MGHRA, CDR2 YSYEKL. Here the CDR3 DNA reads TGCGCCAGCAGCCAAGATTTAGGGGTTACGGGTGAGCAGTTCTTC. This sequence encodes CASSQDLGVTGEQFF.

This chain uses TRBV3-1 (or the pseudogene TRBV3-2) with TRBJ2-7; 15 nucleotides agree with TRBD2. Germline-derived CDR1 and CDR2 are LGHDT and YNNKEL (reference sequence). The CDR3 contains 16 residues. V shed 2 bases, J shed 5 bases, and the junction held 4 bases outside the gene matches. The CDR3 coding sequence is TGTGCCAGCAGCCAACTAGGACTAGCGGGAGGGAACGAGCAGTACTTC. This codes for CASSQLGLAGGNEQYF.

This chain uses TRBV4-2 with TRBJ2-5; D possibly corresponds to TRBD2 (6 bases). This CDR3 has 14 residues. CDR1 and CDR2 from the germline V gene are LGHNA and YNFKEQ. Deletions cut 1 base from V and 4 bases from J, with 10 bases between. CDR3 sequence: CASSQGNSGETQYF. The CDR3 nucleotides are TGTGCCAGCAGCCAAGGGAATAGCGGAGAGACCCAGTACTTC.

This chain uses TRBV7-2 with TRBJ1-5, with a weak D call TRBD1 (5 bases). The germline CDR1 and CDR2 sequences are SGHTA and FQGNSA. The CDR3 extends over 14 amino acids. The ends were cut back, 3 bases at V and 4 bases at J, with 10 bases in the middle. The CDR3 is CASSFGGDNQPQHF. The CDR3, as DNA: TGTGCCAGCAGCTTCGGGGGGGATAATCAGCCCCAGCATTTT.

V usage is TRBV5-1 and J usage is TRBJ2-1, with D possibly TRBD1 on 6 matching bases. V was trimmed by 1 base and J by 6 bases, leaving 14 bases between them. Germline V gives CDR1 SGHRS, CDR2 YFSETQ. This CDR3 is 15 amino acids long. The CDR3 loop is CASSLQGSEGNEQFF. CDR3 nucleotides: TGCGCCAGCAGCTTGCAGGGGTCAGAGGGCAATGAGCAGTTCTTC.

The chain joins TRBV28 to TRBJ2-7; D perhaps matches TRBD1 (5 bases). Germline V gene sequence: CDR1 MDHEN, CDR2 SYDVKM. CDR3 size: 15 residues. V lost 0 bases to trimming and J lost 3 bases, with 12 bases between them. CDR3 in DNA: TGTGCCAGCAGTTTATGGGCAGGACACCTCTACGAGCAGTACTTC. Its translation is CASSLWAGHLYEQYF.

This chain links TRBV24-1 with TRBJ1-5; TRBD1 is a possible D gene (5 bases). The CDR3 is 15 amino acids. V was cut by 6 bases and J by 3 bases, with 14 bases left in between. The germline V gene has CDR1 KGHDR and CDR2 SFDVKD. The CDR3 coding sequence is TGTGCCACCAGTCCCGGATGGGGGGACAATCAGCCCCAGCATTTT. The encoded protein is CATSPGWGDNQPQHF.

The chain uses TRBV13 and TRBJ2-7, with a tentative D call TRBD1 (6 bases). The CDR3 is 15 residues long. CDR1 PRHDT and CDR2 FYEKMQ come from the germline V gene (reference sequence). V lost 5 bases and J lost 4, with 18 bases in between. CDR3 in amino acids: CASSGSGPGVYEQYF. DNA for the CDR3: TGTGCCAGCAGCGGTTCTGGCCCAGGGGTATACGAGCAGTACTTC.

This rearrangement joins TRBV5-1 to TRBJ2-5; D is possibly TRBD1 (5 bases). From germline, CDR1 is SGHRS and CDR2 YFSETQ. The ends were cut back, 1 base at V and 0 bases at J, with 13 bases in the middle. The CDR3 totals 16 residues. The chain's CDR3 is CASSLTGIGNQETQYF. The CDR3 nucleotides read TGCGCCAGCAGCTTGACAGGAATCGGTAACCAAGAGACCCAGTACTTC.

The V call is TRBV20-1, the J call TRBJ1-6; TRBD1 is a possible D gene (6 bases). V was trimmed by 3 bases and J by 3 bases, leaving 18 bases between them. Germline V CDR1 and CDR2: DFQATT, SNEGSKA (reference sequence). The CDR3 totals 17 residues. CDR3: CSASTPSAGDYNSPLHF. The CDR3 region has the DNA TGCAGTGCTAGTACCCCTTCGGCAGGGGACTATAATTCACCCCTCCACTTT.

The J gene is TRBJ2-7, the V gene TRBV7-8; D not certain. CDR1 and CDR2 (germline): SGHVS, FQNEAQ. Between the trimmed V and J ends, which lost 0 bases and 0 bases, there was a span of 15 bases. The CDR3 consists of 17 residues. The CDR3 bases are TGTGCCAGCAGCTTAGCGCTGGCAGCGATGACCTCCTACGAGCAGTACTTC. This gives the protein CASSLALAAMTSYEQYF.

CDR3: CASSLLNSPLHF. CDR3 nucleotides: TGTGCCAGCAGTCTGTTGAATTCACCCCTCCACTTT. This chain links TRBV6-5 with TRBJ1-6, with D unresolved. This CDR3 has 12 residues. The V and J ends lost 5 bases and 7 bases respectively, with 6 bases between them. Germline V gene data show CDR1 as MNHEY and CDR2 as SVGAGI.

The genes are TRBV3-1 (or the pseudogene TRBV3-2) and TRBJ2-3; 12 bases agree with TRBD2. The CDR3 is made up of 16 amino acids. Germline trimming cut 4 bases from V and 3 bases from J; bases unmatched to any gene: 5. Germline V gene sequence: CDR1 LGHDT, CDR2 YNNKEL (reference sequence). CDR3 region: CASSLGLAGSTDTQYF. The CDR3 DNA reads TGTGCCAGCAGCCTTGGACTAGCGGGAAGTACAGATACGCAGTATTTT.

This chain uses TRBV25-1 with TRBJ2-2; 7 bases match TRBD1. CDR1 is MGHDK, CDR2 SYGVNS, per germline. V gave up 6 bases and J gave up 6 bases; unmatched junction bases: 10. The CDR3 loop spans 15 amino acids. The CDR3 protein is CASRETGIFAGELFF. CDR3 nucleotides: TGTGCCAGCAGAGAGACAGGGATTTTTGCCGGGGAGCTGTTTTTT.

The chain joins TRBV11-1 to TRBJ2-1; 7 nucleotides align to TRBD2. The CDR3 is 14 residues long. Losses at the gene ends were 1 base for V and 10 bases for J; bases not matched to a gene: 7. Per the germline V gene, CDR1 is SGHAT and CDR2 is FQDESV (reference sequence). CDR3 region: CASSLGLGAGEQFF. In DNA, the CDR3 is TGTGCCAGCAGCTTAGGGTTGGGAGCGGGAGAGCAGTTCTTC.

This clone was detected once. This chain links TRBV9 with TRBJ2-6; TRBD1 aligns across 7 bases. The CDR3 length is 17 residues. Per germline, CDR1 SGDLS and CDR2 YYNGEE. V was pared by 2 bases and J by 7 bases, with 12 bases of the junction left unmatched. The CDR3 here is CASSVGQVAFGANVLTF. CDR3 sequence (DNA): TGTGCCAGCAGCGTTGGACAGGTAGCCTTTGGAGCCAACGTCCTGACTTTC.

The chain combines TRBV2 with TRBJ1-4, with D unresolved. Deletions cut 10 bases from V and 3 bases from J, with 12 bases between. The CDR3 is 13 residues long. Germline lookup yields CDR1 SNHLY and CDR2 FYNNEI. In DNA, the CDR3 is TGTGCCACCTCACTTGAAGCTAATGAAAAACTGTTTTTT. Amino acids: CATSLEANEKLFF.

The CDR3 DNA follows: TGTGCCAGCAGGTCAGGCCAGACAAACACCGGGGAGCTGTTTTTT. Translating gives CASRSGQTNTGELFF. The V gene is TRBV27, the J gene TRBJ2-2; no clear D. CDR3 length equals 15 residues. The germline V gene has CDR1 MNHEY and CDR2 SMNVEV (reference sequence). Trimming took off 6 bases at V and 2 bases at J, with 13 bases between the two ends.